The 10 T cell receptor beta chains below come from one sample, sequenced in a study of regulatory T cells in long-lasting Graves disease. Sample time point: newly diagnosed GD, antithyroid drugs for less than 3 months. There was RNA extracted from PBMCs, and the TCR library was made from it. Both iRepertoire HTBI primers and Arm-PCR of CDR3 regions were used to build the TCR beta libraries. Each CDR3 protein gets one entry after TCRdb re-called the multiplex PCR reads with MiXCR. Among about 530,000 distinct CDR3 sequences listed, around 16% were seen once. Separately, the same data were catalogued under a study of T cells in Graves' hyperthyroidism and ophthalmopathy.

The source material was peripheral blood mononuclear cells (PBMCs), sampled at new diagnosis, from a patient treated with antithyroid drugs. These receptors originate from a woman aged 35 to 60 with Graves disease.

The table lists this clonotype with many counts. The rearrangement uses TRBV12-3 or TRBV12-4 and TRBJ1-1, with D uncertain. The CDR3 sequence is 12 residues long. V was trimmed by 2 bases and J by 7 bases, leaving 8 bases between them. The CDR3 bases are TGTGCCAGCAGTTTAAGGGTCCATGAAGCTTTCTTT. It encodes CASSLRVHEAFF.

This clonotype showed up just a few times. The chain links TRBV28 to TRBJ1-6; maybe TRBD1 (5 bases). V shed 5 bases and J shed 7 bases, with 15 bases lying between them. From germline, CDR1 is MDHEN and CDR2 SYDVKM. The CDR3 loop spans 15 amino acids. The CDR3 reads CASSGAQMRNSPLHF. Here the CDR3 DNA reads TGTGCCAGCAGTGGGGCTCAGATGCGGAATTCACCCCTCCACTTT.

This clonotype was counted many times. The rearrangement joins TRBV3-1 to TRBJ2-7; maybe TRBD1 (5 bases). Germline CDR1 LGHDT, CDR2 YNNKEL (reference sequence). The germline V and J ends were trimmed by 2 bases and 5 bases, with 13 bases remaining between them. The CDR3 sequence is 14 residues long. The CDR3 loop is CASSQRQGRNEQYF. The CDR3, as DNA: TGTGCCAGCAGCCAACGGCAGGGCAGGAACGAGCAGTACTTC.

The CDR3 DNA sequence: TGTGCCAGCAAAACACCTATCACAGGGCCAACTAATGAAAAACTGTTTTTT. Translated: CASKTPITGPTNEKLFF. The chain combines TRBV6-4 with TRBJ1-4, with D maybe TRBD1 (6 bases). The length of the CDR3 is 17 residues. Germline V gene lookup returns CDR1 MRHNA and CDR2 SNTAGT. The V end was cut by 7 bases, the J end by 0 bases, with 18 bases between.

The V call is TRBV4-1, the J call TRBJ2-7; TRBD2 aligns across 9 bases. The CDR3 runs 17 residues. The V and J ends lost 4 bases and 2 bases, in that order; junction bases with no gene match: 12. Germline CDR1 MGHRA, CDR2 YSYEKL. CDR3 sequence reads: CASSLAGGAGGAYEQYF. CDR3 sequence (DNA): TGCGCCAGCAGCCTCGCGGGGGGGGCAGGGGGTGCCTACGAGCAGTACTTC.

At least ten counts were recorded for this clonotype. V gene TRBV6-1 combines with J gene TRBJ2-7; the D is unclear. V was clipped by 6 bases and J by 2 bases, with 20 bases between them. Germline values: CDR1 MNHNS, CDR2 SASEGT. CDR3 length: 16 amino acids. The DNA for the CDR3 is TGTGCCAGCAGGAGGAACGCCGGGCCAGACCCCTACGAGCAGTACTTC. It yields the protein CASRRNAGPDPYEQYF.

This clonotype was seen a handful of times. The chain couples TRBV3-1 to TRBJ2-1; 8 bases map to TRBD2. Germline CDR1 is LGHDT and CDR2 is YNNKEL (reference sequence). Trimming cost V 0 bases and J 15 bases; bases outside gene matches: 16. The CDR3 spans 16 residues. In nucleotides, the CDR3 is TGTGCCAGCAGCCAAGATCCCCTAGCGGGCTCGACCCTGCGGTTCTTC. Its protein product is CASSQDPLAGSTLRFF.

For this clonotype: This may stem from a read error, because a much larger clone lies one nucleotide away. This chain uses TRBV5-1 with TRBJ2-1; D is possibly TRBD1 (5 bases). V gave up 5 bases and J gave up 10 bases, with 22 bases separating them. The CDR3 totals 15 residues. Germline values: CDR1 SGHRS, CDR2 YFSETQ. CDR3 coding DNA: TGCGCCAGCAGTCCTGGACATGCCGACTCCTACGAGCAGTTCTTC. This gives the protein CASSPGHADSYEQFF.

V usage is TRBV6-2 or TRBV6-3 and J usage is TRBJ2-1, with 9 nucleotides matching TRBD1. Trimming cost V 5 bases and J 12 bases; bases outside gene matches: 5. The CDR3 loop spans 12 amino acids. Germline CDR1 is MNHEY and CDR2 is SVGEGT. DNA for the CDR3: TGTGCCAGCAGTCAGACAGGGGGAGGGCAGTTCTTC. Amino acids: CASSQTGGGQFF.

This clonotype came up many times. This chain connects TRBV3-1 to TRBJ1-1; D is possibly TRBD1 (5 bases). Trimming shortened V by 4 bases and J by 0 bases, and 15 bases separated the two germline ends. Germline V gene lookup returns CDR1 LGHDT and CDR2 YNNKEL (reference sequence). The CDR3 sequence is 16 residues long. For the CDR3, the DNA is TGTGCCAGCAGCCCGACCAGGGCGCGGTTGAACACTGAAGCTTTCTTT. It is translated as CASSPTRARLNTEAFF.